Here is one T cell receptor beta chain with its context. The protocol was immunoSEQ multiplex PCR, while the TCRdb copy is restricted to in-frame clones and leaves out a portion. The sample lists more than 150,000 clones; 90% were seen once. CDR1 and CDR2 (germline): MNHEY, SVGEGT. V shed 2 bases and J 7 bases; nucleotides not matched to a gene: 11. The CDR3 runs 15 residues. This sample is part of a study of T cell responses to AZD1222 COVID-19 vaccine. The sample was peripheral blood, taken on day 0 of AZD1222 vaccination. This sequence originates from an adult in good health. The chain is built from TRBV6-2 or TRBV6-3 and TRBJ2-7, with 7 positions matching TRBD1. This CDR3 is CASSYPPTGDEEQYF. The CDR3 DNA is TGTGCCAGCAGTTACCCCCCCACAGGGGATGAAGAGCAGTACTTC.